This TCR beta chain is drawn from a study of glioma-infiltrating T cells after dendritic cell vaccination. V lost 4 bases, J lost 2 bases, and 8 bases stayed unmatched. The CDR3 runs to 16 residues. Germline CDR1 and CDR2: SGDLS and YYNGEE. Time point specified: after dendritic cell vaccination, including at tumor progression/relapse. No glioblastoma patient carried an isocitrate dehydrogenase mutation. The assay was immunoSEQ multiplex PCR, and TCRdb's table has in-frame clones only and misses some. The table has about 50,000 clones, around nine tenths seen once. This receptor was identified in a human donor with glioblastoma. The sequencing used blood, collected after dendritic cell vaccination. The chain combines TRBV9 with TRBJ2-3; 9 bases are a match to TRBD2. CDR3 nucleotides: TGTGCCAGCAGCCCCCGTAGCGGGAGATCCACAGATACGCAGTATTTT. Protein sequence: CASSPRSGRSTDTQYF.